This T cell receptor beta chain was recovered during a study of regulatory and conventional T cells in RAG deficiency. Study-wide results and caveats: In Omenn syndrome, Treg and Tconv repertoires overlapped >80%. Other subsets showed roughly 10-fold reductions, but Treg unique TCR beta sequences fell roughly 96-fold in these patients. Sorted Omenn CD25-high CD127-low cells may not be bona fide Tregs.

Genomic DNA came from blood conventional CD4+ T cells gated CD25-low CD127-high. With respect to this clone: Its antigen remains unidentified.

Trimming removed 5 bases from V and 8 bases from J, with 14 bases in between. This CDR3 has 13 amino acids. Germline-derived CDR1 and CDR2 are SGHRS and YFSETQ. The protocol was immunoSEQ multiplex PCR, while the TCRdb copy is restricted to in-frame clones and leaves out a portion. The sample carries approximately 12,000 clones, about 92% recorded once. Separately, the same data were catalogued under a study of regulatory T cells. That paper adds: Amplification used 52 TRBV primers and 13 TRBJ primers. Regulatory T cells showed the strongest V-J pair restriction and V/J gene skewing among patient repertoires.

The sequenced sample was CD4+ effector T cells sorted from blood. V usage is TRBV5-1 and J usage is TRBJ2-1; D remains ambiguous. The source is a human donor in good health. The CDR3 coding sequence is TGCGCCAGCAGTCTGTACCAGGTCGATGAGCAGTTCTTC. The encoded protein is CASSLYQVDEQFF.